The 25 T cell receptor beta chains reported below all come from one sample, sequenced in a study of T cell clonality in common variable immunodeficiency. For these receptors, no antigen is known. Method: immunoSEQ multiplex PCR; TCRdb's copy keeps in-frame clones and lacks some. Listed for the sample are roughly 25,000 clones, none seen a single time. Findings of the study overall: Fewer deletions and N-nucleotide insertions were reportedly seen in common variable immunodeficiency TCR beta sequences.

Sequenced material: peripheral blood mononuclear cells. These TCRs come from a human donor with common variable immunodeficiency.

This clone was recorded many times. The DNA ends 3 residues before the CDR3 does, and the rest of the CDR3 is filled in from the germline J gene. The chain has TRBV5-1 and TRBJ2-5; D is perhaps TRBD2 (6 bases). Germline V gives CDR1 SGHRS, CDR2 YFSETQ. The CDR3 covers 15 residues. Trimming left V 4 bases short and J 1 base short, with 14 bases between. CDR3 region: CASSPTGLRQETQYF. CDR3 DNA (partial): TGCGCCAGCAGCCCGACGGGACTTCGCCAAGAGACC.

Regarding this clone: The DNA ends 3 residues before the CDR3 does, and the rest of the CDR3 is filled in from the germline J gene. This chain uses TRBV5-1 with TRBJ2-1; TRBD2 aligns across 8 bases. Germline V gene lookup returns CDR1 SGHRS and CDR2 YFSETQ. The trim removed 3 bases at V and 7 bases at J, leaving 9 bases unmatched. This CDR3 region has 15 residues. CDR3 bases read: TGCGCCAGCAGCTCAAACGGACTAGCTGGTAATGAG. As protein: CASSSNGLAGNE. The entire CDR3 reads CASSSNGLAGNEQFF.

This clone was counted at least ten times. The read ends 3 residues before the CDR3 terminus; that terminus is restored from the germline J gene. The chain employs TRBV19 and TRBJ1-5; possible D gene TRBD1, 6 bases. CDR3 length: 14 residues. Germline V gene lookup returns CDR1 LNHDA and CDR2 SQIVND (reference sequence). Trimming left V 7 bases short and J 0 bases short, with 10 bases between. The CDR3 sequence: CASTGHVSNQPQHF. The CDR3 DNA, read in part, is TGTGCCAGTACGGGACACGTTAGCAATCAGCCC.

Turning to this clone: The read terminates 3 residues before the CDR3 end, so the remaining end is supplied by the germline J gene. V and J are TRBV6-4 and TRBJ2-3; 14 bases match TRBD2. After removal of 2 bases from V and 0 bases from J, the junction contained 10 bases not matched to a gene. The CDR3 contains 20 residues. The V gene's germline CDR1 is MRHNA and CDR2 SNTAGT. Partial CDR3 DNA: TGTGCCAGCAGTGACCGACTAGCGGGGGGGCTCGGGGTTAGCACAGATACG. This sequence encodes CASSDRLAGGLGVSTDT. The whole CDR3 region reads CASSDRLAGGLGVSTDTQYF.

This clone was counted ten times or more. Coverage ceases 3 residues before the CDR3 finishes, and the germline J gene fills in the end. The genes are TRBV2 and TRBJ1-1, with D perhaps TRBD1 (5 bases). Germline V gene sequence: CDR1 SNHLY, CDR2 FYNNEI. The CDR3 runs 15 residues. The ends were cut back, 1 base at V and 4 bases at J, with 13 bases in the middle. This CDR3 is CASSEGGRVVTEAFF. The sequenced CDR3 bases are TGTGCCAGCAGTGAAGGAGGCAGGGTGGTCACTGAA.

This clone has just a few counts. Partial CDR3 DNA: TGTGCCTGGAGTCCCAGATTAGGGGACAGGGGGAGATTCGAG. This encodes CAWSPRLGDRGRFE. The whole CDR3 protein reads CAWSPRLGDRGRFEQYF. The chain joins TRBV30 to TRBJ2-7, with 11 bases matching TRBD1. The sequenced fragment ends 3 residues before the CDR3 boundary, so the rest is inferred from the germline J gene. The CDR3 is 17 amino acids. Per germline, CDR1 GTSNPN and CDR2 SVGIG (reference sequence). J lost 6 bases, V lost 2 bases, and 15 bases had no gene match.

The sequenced CDR3 bases are TGTGCCTGGAGTGATAGGAACAGGGTAAACTATGGC. Protein product: CAWSDRNRVNYG. The complete CDR3 reads CAWSDRNRVNYGYTF. V usage is TRBV30 and J usage is TRBJ1-2; TRBD1 might be the D (6 bases). The CDR3 goes on 3 residues after the read ends, and that part is filled in from the germline J gene. V was clipped by 1 base and J by 2 bases, with 14 bases between them. Germline V gene data show CDR1 as GTSNPN and CDR2 as SVGIG (reference sequence). This CDR3 region has 15 residues.

This clone was counted many times. The sequenced fragment ends 3 residues before the CDR3 boundary, so the rest is inferred from the germline J gene. The chain couples TRBV5-1 to TRBJ2-7; 14 bases align to TRBD2. CDR3 length: 14 amino acids. Germline V gives CDR1 SGHRS, CDR2 YFSETQ. The ends lost 4 bases at V and 6 bases at J; junction bases unmatched: 3. The sequenced part of the CDR3 DNA is TGCGCCAGCAGCGGGACTAGCGGGGGAATCGAG. This gives the protein CASSGTSGGIE. The CDR3 in full is CASSGTSGGIEQYF.

The CDR3 protein is CASRPSGGAYHEQYF. CDR3 DNA (partial): TGTGCCAGCAGGCCGAGCGGGGGGGCCTACCACGAG. The chain employs TRBV6-2 or TRBV6-3 and TRBJ2-7; TRBD2 agrees at 10 bases. The read ends 3 residues shy of where the CDR3 ends; the end is completed using the germline J gene. The CDR3 sequence is 15 residues long. Looked up from germline, CDR1 is MNHEY and CDR2 is SVGEGT. Trimming cost V 6 bases and J 5 bases; bases outside gene matches: 10.

A few counts support this clone. The sequence runs out 3 residues before the end of the CDR3; the remainder is reconstructed from the germline J gene. The J gene is TRBJ2-7, the V gene TRBV19; 7 bases map to TRBD1. CDR1 and CDR2 from the germline V gene are LNHDA and SQIVND (reference sequence). The CDR3 totals 14 residues. After removal of 6 bases from V and 6 bases from J, the junction contained 11 bases not matched to a gene. CDR3 protein: CASRETGFRAEQYF. The part of the CDR3 DNA that was read is TGTGCCAGTAGGGAGACAGGGTTTCGTGCCGAG.

A few counts support this clone. Coverage ceases 3 residues before the CDR3 finishes, and the germline J gene fills in the end. The rearrangement uses TRBV13 and TRBJ2-1; 7 bases fit TRBD2. CDR3 length: 17 residues. Losses at the gene ends were 6 bases for V and 5 bases for J; bases not matched to a gene: 16. The germline gives CDR1 PRHDT, CDR2 FYEKMQ (reference sequence). The CDR3 DNA, read in part, is TGTGCCAGCAGACTTAGCCCGGGTGGGGGGGAACACAATGAG. It codes for CASRLSPGGGEHNE. The CDR3 in full is CASRLSPGGGEHNEQFF.

This clone has at least ten counts. One end of the junction varies from germline; a read error may be responsible. The chain's CDR3 is CASSPGAYSYNEQFF. CDR3 bases read: TGTGCTAGCAGCCCAGGGGCCTACTCCTACAATGAG. The rearrangement links TRBV7-7 to TRBJ2-1; D perhaps matches TRBD1 (6 bases). The read comes to an end 3 residues before the CDR3 does, leaving the germline J gene to fill in the end. Germline-derived CDR1 and CDR2 are SSHAT and FNYEAQ (reference sequence). The length of the CDR3 is 15 residues.

This clone was counted ten times or more. The CDR3 end lies 3 residues beyond the end of the read and is filled in from the germline J gene. This rearrangement joins TRBV7-9 to TRBJ1-5; no clear D. Trimming cost V 1 base and J 2 bases, with 6 bases left between them. Germline V CDR1 and CDR2: SEHNR, FQNEAQ (reference sequence). CDR3 length: 14 residues. CDR3 protein: CASSLDSGNQPQHF. The DNA read from the CDR3 is TGTGCCAGCAGCTTAGATTCAGGCAATCAGCCC.

Notes on this clone: The DNA ends 3 residues before the CDR3 does, and the rest of the CDR3 is filled in from the germline J gene. This chain connects TRBV5-1 to TRBJ1-1; the D gene is possibly TRBD1 (5 bases). Germline lookup yields CDR1 SGHRS and CDR2 YFSETQ. V was trimmed by 6 bases and J by 1 base, leaving 13 bases between them. The CDR3 sequence is 14 residues long. The chain's CDR3 is CASTSGGTNTEAFF. Partial CDR3 DNA: TGCGCCAGCACCTCGGGGGGGACGAACACTGAA.

This clone was observed a few times. The read ends 3 residues early relative to the CDR3; the germline J gene fills the gap. The V gene is TRBV7-3, the J gene TRBJ1-6, with D tentatively TRBD1 (6 bases). The V end lost 5 bases, the J end lost 7 bases, and 9 bases lay between the germline ends. Germline-derived CDR1 and CDR2 are SGHTA and FQGTGA. This CDR3 spans 13 amino acids. The covered CDR3 bases are TGTGCCAGCAGCAGTCAGGGGAATTCACCC. This translates into CASSSQGNSP. The CDR3 in full is CASSSQGNSPLHF.

Concerning this clone: The CDR3 end lies 3 residues beyond the end of the read and is filled in from the germline J gene. The chain joins TRBV5-5 to TRBJ2-7; tentative D call: TRBD1 (5 bases). From germline, CDR1 is SGHKS and CDR2 YYEKEE (reference sequence). V was pared by 4 bases and J by 4 bases, with 15 bases between. The CDR3 spans 14 residues. CDR3 loop: CASSRDSQGYEQYF. CDR3 DNA, as far as it was read: TGTGCCAGCAGCCGAGACTCCCAGGGTTACGAG.

About this clone itself: The read ends 3 residues early relative to the CDR3; the germline J gene fills the gap. V is TRBV19 and J is TRBJ1-2, with 8 bases aligning to TRBD1. Per germline, CDR1 LNHDA and CDR2 SQIVND (reference sequence). The CDR3 totals 13 residues. The CDR3 sequence: CASSIGTGGGYTF. Incomplete CDR3 DNA: TGTGCCAGTAGTATAGGTACAGGGGGAGGC. Using reference TRBV19 and TRBJ1-2 for the parts outside the CDR3, the full variable domain is DGGITQSPKYLFRKEGQNVTLSCEQNLNHDAMYWYRQDPGQGLRLIYYSQIVNDFQKGDIAEGYSVSREKKESFPLTVTSAQKNPTAFYLCASSIGTGGGYTFGSGTRLTVV.

Details on this clone: Coverage ceases 3 residues before the CDR3 finishes, and the germline J gene fills in the end. V and J are TRBV7-9 and TRBJ1-5, with 9 positions matching TRBD1. The length of the CDR3 is 15 residues. The V gene's germline CDR1 is SEHNR and CDR2 FQNEAQ (reference sequence). V shed 5 bases and J 4 bases; nucleotides not matched to a gene: 6. The covered CDR3 bases are TGTGCCAGCAGCACAACAGGGGGCGCGAATCAGCCC. Translated, it gives CASSTTGGANQP. Given in full, the CDR3 is CASSTTGGANQPQHF.

A few counts support this clone. The CDR3 loop is CASSPDTNYGYTF. CDR3 DNA, as far as it was read: TGTGCCAGCAGCCCCGACACTAACTATGGC. The chain carries TRBV2 and TRBJ1-2; D gene unclear. The read stops 3 residues short of the end of the CDR3; the missing end is completed from the germline J gene. The CDR3 extends over 13 amino acids. The V and J ends lost 6 bases and 0 bases respectively, with 8 bases between them. Germline V gene sequence: CDR1 SNHLY, CDR2 FYNNEI.

Comments on this clone: The read halts 3 residues ahead of the CDR3 end, with the missing end drawn from the germline J gene. The rearrangement links TRBV30 to TRBJ2-7, with 7 nucleotides matching TRBD1. The CDR3 is made up of 14 amino acids. In germline, CDR1 is GTSNPN, CDR2 SVGIG (reference sequence). Unmatched junction bases numbered 8, after V lost 4 bases and J lost 2 bases. The CDR3 here is CAWNVPGQAYEQYF. The sequenced CDR3 bases are TGTGCCTGGAATGTCCCCGGACAGGCCTACGAG.

Details on this clone: The sequenced fragment ends 3 residues before the CDR3 boundary, so the rest is inferred from the germline J gene. This sequence joins TRBV7-8 and TRBJ1-5; tentatively, D is TRBD1 (5 bases). The germline gives CDR1 SGHVS, CDR2 FQNEAQ. V was trimmed by 5 bases and J by 4 bases, leaving 18 bases between them. This CDR3 contains 16 residues. The part of the CDR3 DNA that was read is TGTGCCAGCAGCCCACGGGCAGGGAGACGGAATCAGCCC. It yields the protein CASSPRAGRRNQP. In full, the CDR3 is CASSPRAGRRNQPQHF.

This CDR3 is CASSGGFMGGAGELFF. The part of the CDR3 DNA that was read is TGTGCCAGCAGTGGGGGCTTCATGGGGGGGGCCGGGGAG. The gene calls are TRBV2 and TRBJ2-2, with 7 bases fitting TRBD2. The read comes to an end 3 residues before the CDR3 does, leaving the germline J gene to fill in the end. Germline loops: CDR1 SNHLY, CDR2 FYNNEI. The CDR3 has 16 residues. V lost 4 bases, J lost 6 bases, and 11 bases stayed unmatched.

This clone was detected many times. The CDR3 end falls 3 residues outside the read, so it is completed with the germline J gene. This chain connects TRBV12-3 or TRBV12-4 to TRBJ2-3; D gene unclear. Trimming pared 4 bases from V and 7 bases from J, leaving 12 bases between. The CDR3 length is 13 residues. The covered CDR3 bases are TGTGCCAGCAGTTCCAACAGAGGAAATACG. Translated, it gives CASSSNRGNT. The CDR3, in full, reads CASSSNRGNTQYF.

This clone was detected many times. Coverage ceases 3 residues before the CDR3 finishes, and the germline J gene fills in the end. The chain employs TRBV18 and TRBJ2-3; a possible D gene is TRBD1 (6 bases). The germline CDR1 and CDR2 sequences are KGHSH and LQKENI. CDR3 length: 21 residues. V was trimmed by 3 bases and J by 4 bases, leaving 32 bases between them. The sequenced CDR3 bases are TGTGCCAGCTCACCTGTCGCATTGGTGGCAGGGGCCTATACTGGTCCAGATACG. As protein: CASSPVALVAGAYTGPDT. The entire CDR3 sequence reads CASSPVALVAGAYTGPDTQYF.

The table lists this clone with many counts. The observed sequence ends 3 residues before the CDR3 terminus, with the missing tail filled in from the germline J gene. The chain joins TRBV2 to TRBJ2-7; unclear D gene. Germline lookup yields CDR1 SNHLY and CDR2 FYNNEI. This CDR3 has 13 amino acids. V lost 11 bases, J lost 3 bases, and 17 bases lay in between. CDR3 sequence: CASDPNRFYEQYF. The covered CDR3 bases are TGTGCCTCCGACCCCAACAGATTCTACGAG. Full variable domain (outside the CDR3, taken from reference TRBV2 and TRBJ2-7): EPEVTQTPSHQVTQMGQEVILRCVPISNHLYFYWYRQILGQKVEFLVSFYNNEISEKSEIFDDQFSVERPDGSNFTLKIRSTKLEDSAMYFCASDPNRFYEQYFGPGTRLTVT.